Below, 21 T cell receptor beta chains from the same sample are listed, as sequenced in a study of cytomegalovirus exposure and HLA in healthy donors. Primers for the PCR totalled 60 Vbeta and 13 Jbeta. The repertoire was sequenced with immunoSEQ multiplex PCR; TCRdb's copy has only in-frame clones and lacks some. The sample's table shows tens of thousands of clones. The sequencing sample was made of PBMCs. Receptors were obtained from a woman between 45 and 65 years old in good health and CMV-seropositive.

In nucleotides, the CDR3 is TGTGCCAGTAGTCCTCTTGCGTACTCCTACAATGAGCAGTTCTTC. Amino acid sequence: CASSPLAYSYNEQFF. The chain employs TRBV19 and TRBJ2-1; D remains unclear. V shed 5 bases and J shed 0 bases, with 11 bases lying between them. Germline V lookup: CDR1 LNHDA, CDR2 SQIVND (reference sequence). The CDR3 covers 15 residues.

The chain carries TRBV29-1 and TRBJ2-7; 7 positions match TRBD2. V lost 2 bases to trimming and J lost 4 bases; unmatched junction nucleotides: 8. The CDR3 extends over 14 amino acids. Germline assignment: CDR1 SQVTM and CDR2 ANQGSEA. Here the CDR3 reads CSVEIGGSRYEQYF. CDR3 DNA sequence: TGCAGCGTTGAAATAGGCGGGAGTAGGTACGAGCAGTACTTC.

The V call is TRBV6-1, the J call TRBJ1-4, with TRBD1 matching 7 bases. J lost 7 bases, V lost 1 base, and 3 bases had no gene match. This CDR3 spans 14 amino acids. The V gene's germline CDR1 is MNHNS and CDR2 SASEGT. CDR3 loop: CASSEGQGGEKLFF. CDR3 nucleotide sequence: TGTGCCAGCAGTGAAGGACAGGGAGGTGAAAAACTGTTTTTT.

The chain combines TRBV11-2 with TRBJ1-3, with a possible D match to TRBD1 (5 bases). This CDR3 region has 14 residues. Between the trimmed V and J ends, which lost 2 bases and 8 bases, there was a span of 13 bases. Germline CDR1 SGHAT, CDR2 FQNNGV. The CDR3 coding sequence is TGTGCCAGCAGCTTACTCACAGGTGTCCACACCATATATTTT. It specifies CASSLLTGVHTIYF.

This rearrangement joins TRBV30 to TRBJ1-6; D is perhaps TRBD1 (6 bases). The CDR3 is 16 residues long. The V and J ends lost 4 bases and 7 bases respectively, with 20 bases between them. The germline gives CDR1 GTSNPN, CDR2 SVGIG (reference sequence). The CDR3 coding sequence is TGTGCCTGGATTCCGGGGCACAGGGTTTTCAATTCACCCCTCCACTTT. The encoded protein is CAWIPGHRVFNSPLHF.

The gene calls are TRBV9 and TRBJ2-2; weak D call: TRBD2 (6 bases). This CDR3 is built from 14 residues. Trimming stripped 4 bases from V and 1 base from J, with 8 bases between. Germline CDR1 and CDR2: SGDLS and YYNGEE. CDR3 coding DNA: TGTGCCAGCAGCCCCGGGGGGAACACCGGGGAGCTGTTTTTT. Its translation is CASSPGGNTGELFF.

This rearrangement joins TRBV5-1 to TRBJ2-5; 10 bases fit TRBD2. The V gene end was trimmed by 0 bases and the J gene end by 7 bases; junction bases not matched to a gene: 12. Per the germline V gene, CDR1 is SGHRS and CDR2 is YFSETQ. This CDR3 is 17 amino acids long. CDR3 in DNA: TGCGCCAGCAGCTTGGATGTAGCGGGGGGCCCCCCACGGACCCAGTACTTC. Translating it yields CASSLDVAGGPPRTQYF.

This chain joins TRBV7-2 and TRBJ2-5; D unclear. Looked up from germline, CDR1 is SGHTA and CDR2 is FQGNSA. The CDR3 has 13 residues. Trimming cost V 6 bases and J 3 bases, with 11 bases left between them. The CDR3 DNA is TGTGCCAGCAGGAGAGGCATAGAAGAGACCCAGTACTTC. Translated: CASRRGIEETQYF.

The gene calls are TRBV19 and TRBJ2-7; D unresolved. Trimming removed 0 bases from V and 4 bases from J, with 4 bases in between. CDR3 length equals 12 residues. Germline V lookup: CDR1 LNHDA, CDR2 SQIVND (reference sequence). CDR3 sequence: CASSIDGYEQYF. The CDR3 DNA reads as TGTGCCAGTAGTATAGACGGGTACGAGCAGTACTTC.

The chain is built from TRBV5-6 and TRBJ2-7; weak D call: TRBD1 (5 bases). V lost 1 base and J 3 bases, leaving 11 bases between the germline ends. The CDR3 sequence is 14 residues long. Per germline, CDR1 SGHDT and CDR2 YYEEEE. CDR3 residues: CASSLKTAHYEQYF. DNA of the CDR3: TGTGCCAGCAGCTTGAAGACAGCCCACTACGAGCAGTACTTC.

The CDR3 bases are TGCGCCAGCAGCACGGAGAGACAGGGGCCAGAGACCCAGTACTTC. Amino acid sequence: CASSTERQGPETQYF. The chain couples TRBV5-1 to TRBJ2-5; 8 nucleotides line up with TRBD1. The CDR3 totals 15 residues. The ends lost 4 bases at V and 4 bases at J; junction bases unmatched: 9. From germline, CDR1 is SGHRS and CDR2 YFSETQ.

The CDR3 protein is CASSLYGGLGTGGREQYF. Written as DNA, the CDR3 is TGTGCCAGCAGCTTATACGGGGGTTTAGGGACAGGGGGTCGGGAGCAGTACTTC. The chain joins TRBV7-2 to TRBJ2-7, with TRBD1 matching 11 bases. The V segment lost 2 bases and the J segment 7 bases; nucleotides outside the gene matches: 16. Germline V gives CDR1 SGHTA, CDR2 FQGNSA. The CDR3 sequence is 18 residues long.

The rearrangement uses TRBV6-4 and TRBJ1-1; unclear D gene. Germline loops: CDR1 MRHNA, CDR2 SNTAGT. The CDR3 covers 13 residues. Trimming shortened V by 3 bases and J by 5 bases, and 10 bases separated the two germline ends. CDR3 amino acids: CASSETSWTEAFF. In DNA form, the CDR3 reads TGTGCCAGCAGTGAGACATCTTGGACTGAAGCTTTCTTT.

The chain has TRBV19 and TRBJ1-2, with D tentatively TRBD1 (6 bases). Germline V gene lookup returns CDR1 LNHDA and CDR2 SQIVND (reference sequence). V gave up 5 bases and J gave up 8 bases, with 15 bases separating them. This CDR3 comprises 13 residues. CDR3 protein: CASSVRTAPGYTF. CDR3 sequence (DNA): TGTGCCAGTAGTGTAAGGACAGCTCCCGGCTACACCTTC.

The chain recombines TRBV18 with TRBJ1-2; TRBD1 aligns across 7 bases. The CDR3 is 13 amino acids. Trimming took 4 bases from V and 8 from J; bases not matched to a gene: 7. The germline V gene encodes CDR1 KGHSH and CDR2 LQKENI. In nucleotides, the CDR3 is TGTGCCAGCTCACTACAGGGACAGCGGGGCTACACCTTC. Its translation is CASSLQGQRGYTF.

The rearrangement links TRBV29-1 to TRBJ1-5, with a weak D call TRBD1 (6 bases). Trimming pared 5 bases from V and 6 bases from J, leaving 14 bases between. The germline gives CDR1 SQVTM, CDR2 ANQGSEA. CDR3 length: 13 residues. CDR3 coding DNA: TGCAGCGTTAATACAGGGCAGGGTCAGCCCCAGCATTTT. This codes for CSVNTGQGQPQHF.

The V call is TRBV5-3, the J call TRBJ1-6; D not certain. Being an ORF, TRBV5-3 has a function that is uncertain. The length of the CDR3 is 15 residues. The V gene lost 9 bases and the J gene lost 9 bases, with 22 bases spanning the gap. The CDR3 loop is CATRPPGDYGSPLHF. For the CDR3, the DNA is TGTGCCACGCGCCCCCCCGGGGATTACGGTTCACCCCTCCACTTT.

The rearrangement joins TRBV6-4 to TRBJ2-3, with D perhaps matching TRBD2 (5 bases). The CDR3 totals 16 residues. Germline V gene data show CDR1 as MRHNA and CDR2 as SNTAGT. V lost 2 bases and J 5 bases, leaving 17 bases between the germline ends. CDR3 in DNA: TGTGCCAGCAGTGACGGGCTAGTTGATGGAGGAGATACGCAGTATTTT. Translating gives CASSDGLVDGGDTQYF.

The V call is TRBV28, the J call TRBJ2-7, with 7 bases matching TRBD1. V dropped 6 bases and J dropped 4; count of bases not matched to a gene: 3. Germline CDR1 is MDHEN and CDR2 is SYDVKM. The CDR3 sequence is 12 residues long. The CDR3 nucleotides are TGTGCCAGCAGGCCGACAGGGTACGAGCAGTACTTC. Translated, it gives CASRPTGYEQYF.

J is TRBJ1-4 and V is TRBV10-3; 8 positions agree with TRBD1. Losses at the gene ends were 2 bases for V and 7 bases for J; bases not matched to a gene: 9. Germline V gene data show CDR1 as ENHRY and CDR2 as SYGVKD. This CDR3 spans 16 amino acids. The DNA for the CDR3 is TGTGCCATCAGTGAGCCTAATGACAGGGGCGGTGAAAAACTGTTTTTT. This codes for CAISEPNDRGGEKLFF.

This chain connects TRBV6-5 to TRBJ1-1; the match to TRBD1 covers 8 bases. The germline gives CDR1 MNHEY, CDR2 SVGAGI. This CDR3 spans 15 amino acids. Germline trimming cut 3 bases from V and 5 bases from J; bases unmatched to any gene: 8. CDR3 DNA sequence: TGTGCCAGCAGTTATCGCCGGACAGGGAGGACTGAAGCTTTCTTT. Encoded protein: CASSYRRTGRTEAFF.